This is a list of T cell receptor beta chains from one sample in a study of blood T cell repertoires in COVID-19. Profiled with immunoSEQ multiplex PCR; TCRdb holds only in-frame clones, not every one. Altogether about 190,000 clones are present, 80% being singletons, with the ten largest covering roughly 6.7%. The specimen sequenced was peripheral blood. The source is a man aged 55-75 years with acute or convalescent COVID-19. CDR3s leave out the opening cysteine and the closing phenylalanine or tryptophan.

j_call v_call cdr3_aa
TRBJ2-1 TRBV20-1 SASGLPYNEQF
TRBJ2-7 TRBV19 ASSTIGLTYEQY
TRBJ2-1 TRBV5-6 ASSFSGGAAEQF
TRBJ1-3 TRBV9 ASSESPGNTIY
TRBJ1-2 TRBV6-5 ASNPPDRGLRGYT
TRBJ2-2 TRBV7-3 ASSSAGTANTGELF
TRBJ1-4 TRBV4-3 ASSQGDSSNEKLF
TRBJ2-3 TRBV2 ASSANSRLADTQY
TRBJ2-1 TRBV5-1 ASKLAGGDYNEQF
TRBJ2-1 TRBV6-4 ASSDSGSGMSSYNEQF
TRBJ2-7 TRBV4-1 ASSPYFIRGYEQY
TRBJ2-1 TRBV27 ASSSRPQAHNEQF
TRBJ1-1 TRBV19 ASKWDWGTNTEAF
TRBJ1-1 TRBV10-3 AISESRGLRRNTEAF